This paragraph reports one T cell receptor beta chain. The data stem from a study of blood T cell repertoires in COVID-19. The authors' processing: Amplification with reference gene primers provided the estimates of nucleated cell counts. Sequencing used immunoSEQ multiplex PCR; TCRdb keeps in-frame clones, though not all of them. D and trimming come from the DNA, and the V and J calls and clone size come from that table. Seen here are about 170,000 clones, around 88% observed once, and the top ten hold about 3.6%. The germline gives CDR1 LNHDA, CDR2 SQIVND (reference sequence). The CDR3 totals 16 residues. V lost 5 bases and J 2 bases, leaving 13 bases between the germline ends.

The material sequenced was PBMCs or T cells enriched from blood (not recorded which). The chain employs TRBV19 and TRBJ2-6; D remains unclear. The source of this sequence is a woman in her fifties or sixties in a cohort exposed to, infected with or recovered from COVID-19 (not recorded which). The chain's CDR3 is CASSARLVTGANVLTF. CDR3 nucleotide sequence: TGTGCCAGTAGTGCCAGACTCGTGACTGGGGCCAACGTCCTGACTTTC.